This T cell receptor beta chain emerged from a study of T cells in Graves' hyperthyroidism and ophthalmopathy. In the study overall: Prior to any treatment, at the point of initial diagnosis, peripheral blood was collected.

This clonotype appeared a few times. Its cognate antigen is unknown. A read error may be the cause here, since a much bigger clone is one base away. Study-wide results and limits: Ophthalmopathy could be told apart from stable hyperthyroidism with a 13 V-J model.

The germline V gene has CDR1 SGHDN and CDR2 FVKESK. CDR3 length equals 15 residues. Authors of the study amplified TCR beta CDR3 regions from RNA transcripts. HTBI primers drove first-round RT-PCR of the TCR CDR3. TCRdb redid the calling of the multiplex PCR reads with MiXCR, one entry per CDR3 protein. The data show roughly 380,000 distinct CDR3 sequences, approximately 15% seen once. Absent ophthalmopathy progression within 18 months defined stable Graves' hyperthyroidism. The PBMCs were taken from around 9.1 ml of fresh peripheral blood. Sequenced sample: blood. This sequence was found in a woman aged 55-69 years with Graves' hyperthyroidism. The chain recombines TRBV14 with TRBJ2-3; D is unresolved. Here the CDR3 DNA reads TGTGCCAGCGGCCAAGGGCCCACCCGCACAGATACGCAGTATTTT. This gives the protein CASGQGPTRTDTQYF.